Detailed here is one TCR beta chain. Which antigen it targets is not known. Qualities for individual bases were not recorded, and no much larger clone is one base off. Collaborating institutions collected whole blood in K2EDTA tubes following their own protocols. For TCRbeta analysis, collaborators shipped samples as frozen whole blood, isolated PBMCs, or DNA extracted from either of those sample types. TCRbeta CDR3 regions were amplified from genomic DNA by means of the immunoSEQ Assay, a bias-controlled multiplex PCR. In the paper's pipeline: Within the assay, amplification of reference gene primers was used to estimate how many nucleated cells each sample contained. To quantify the absolute abundance of each unique TCRbeta CDR3 rearrangement, sequence reads were collapsed and filtered. For each sample, productive Simpson clonality was calculated by taking the square root of Simpson's diversity index across productive rearrangements. TCRdb re-hosts the immuneACCESS table, in-frame sequences only. Its copies lack some clones; in the studies checked, an unresolved V gene accounts for under half of them, and the cause for the rest is not known. V and J calls and clone size are as listed in that table; D and trimming were resolved from the DNA. Across this sample there are 50,000 to 60,000 clones, with roughly 86% seen only once. The top ten clonotypes cover more than 8% of the sample.

Spanning cysteine to phenylalanine, the CDR3 consists of 14 amino acids. Left in the record is the CDR3 DNA by itself, 42 bases read in frame from the first base. V is pruned by 0 bases and J by 10 bases, leaving 6 bases of the junction without a gene match. Taken from the germline V gene, the CDR1 and CDR2 loops are SGDLS and YYNGEE. This sample stems from a study of blood T cell repertoires in COVID-19 (dated by TCRdb to 2018 to 2021). About the study as a whole: The collaborator samples originated in the United States, Italy and Spain and spanned the acute and convalescent phases of COVID-19. The prospective study material was composed of cDNA or gDNA derived from T cells, B-cell-depleted T cells, or PBMCs. Deeply sampled blood TCRbeta repertoires from subjects exposed to, actively infected with, or recovered from COVID-19 were included in the dataset. The repertoires were released in a freely available public database intended as a resource for research on the immune response to SARS-CoV-2. The samples were drawn from the first 160 participants of the ongoing ImmuneRACE study and from 950 to 1,500 subjects provided by 6 global collaborators. A de-identified subject ID, COVID-19 status, age in years and sex were almost always included in the sample metadata. Where HLA class I and class II types were available, the types were taken from metadata supplied by the sample provider, not from assay-based typing.

Broad study findings and their caveats: Clinical and demographic metadata were provided uncurated, with the amount varying by source and participant.

The sequence joins TRBV9 to TRBJ2-1; a stretch of 8 junction bases matches TRBD2. This receptor was taken from a man in his 60s with active COVID-19. Sequenced: peripheral blood. This receptor carries the CDR3 CASSVAGGGEEQFF. The DNA sequence follows: TGTGCCAGCAGCGTAGCGGGAGGGGGGGAAGAGCAGTTCTTC.